The TCR beta chain under discussion was sequenced for a study of blood T cell repertoires in COVID-19. For the study at large: Collection of acute and convalescent COVID-19 samples took place in the United States, Italy and Spain.

The CDR3 sequence is 17 residues long. The germline gives CDR1 SGHTA, CDR2 FQGNSA. Trimming took 1 base from V and 5 from J; bases not matched to a gene: 11. Authors' processing steps: Reference gene primer amplification gave estimated nucleated cell counts. Assay used: immunoSEQ multiplex PCR; TCRdb lists only in-frame clones, some missing. That table supplies the V and J calls and clone size; D and trimming were determined from the DNA. The table shows roughly 300,000 clones, with roughly 92% occurring only once. The sequence derives from a woman aged 25 to 39 with COVID-19, enrolled during active disease. Sequencing was carried out using peripheral blood. The chain recombines TRBV7-2 with TRBJ2-4; 7 bases fit TRBD1. The CDR3 spells CASSLETTGSIENIQYF. For the CDR3, the DNA is TGTGCCAGCAGCTTAGAAACGACAGGGTCGATAGAAAACATTCAGTACTTC.